A single sample is the source of the 3 T cell receptor beta chains below, sequenced in a study of T-cell reconstitution after alpha-beta-depleted transplantation in children (dated by TCRdb to 2016 to 2017). The sample's treatment or condition label is to be understood as: allogeneic hematopoietic cell transplantation with graft depleted of TCRalphabeta T cells and CD19 B cells. The library was built by means of PCR. The sequencer was an Illumina HiSeq 2500. TCR library preparation used molecular barcoding, with unique molecular identifiers applied to normalize quantification of the TCRbeta repertoire. TCRdb redid the processing of the public reads, applying fastp at Q25 and MiXCR, and retained in-frame beta chains. Entries are consolidated by CDR3 protein sequence, retaining the most common genes and DNA. This sample is represented by around 450,000 distinct CDR3 sequences; roughly two fifths of them were singletons. The ten largest make up around a quarter of the sample.

The sequences come from PBMCs, collected before TCRalphabeta/CD19-depleted stem cell transplant. Source of these receptors: a girl aged 2 to 10 with aplastic anemia, due to receive a stem cell transplant.

This chain connects TRBV28 to TRBJ2-1; 10 bases align to TRBD1. The CDR3 is made up of 14 amino acids. Germline-derived CDR1 and CDR2 are MDHEN and SYDVKM. The junction had 5 bases not matched to a gene; V was cut back by 7 bases and J by 5 bases. The CDR3 is CASKTGGSHNEQFF. For the CDR3, the DNA is TGTGCCAGCAAGACAGGGGGCAGTCACAATGAGCAGTTCTTC.

The chain couples TRBV20-1 to TRBJ2-7; 7 nucleotides match TRBD2. Germline lookup yields CDR1 DFQATT and CDR2 SNEGSKA (reference sequence). The ends lost 2 bases at V and 6 bases at J; junction bases unmatched: 13. The CDR3 is made up of 15 amino acids. The CDR3 region has the DNA TGCAGTGCTAGACCAGTGGCGGGGGAGCGGCGCGAGCAGTACTTC. As protein: CSARPVAGERREQYF.

This rearrangement joins TRBV20-1 to TRBJ1-5; D ambiguous. Germline V gene data show CDR1 as DFQATT and CDR2 as SNEGSKA (reference sequence). With 7 bases removed from V and 0 bases from J, the gap between germline ends came to 16 bases. The CDR3 has 15 amino acids. CDR3 protein: CSGRRGEGSNQPQHF. DNA for the CDR3: TGCAGTGGGAGGCGAGGAGAGGGTAGCAATCAGCCCCAGCATTTT.